The 30 T cell receptor beta chains below come from one sample, sequenced in a study of blood T cells in healthy people across ages. The second PCR ran roughly 7 to 12 cycles with a sample-barcoded 5' primer and J-beta primers. Via MiXCR, TCRdb re-called the 5' RACE reads, giving one row per CDR3 protein. The sample has hundreds of thousands of distinct CDR3 sequences, about 21% seen once. The sample taken for sequencing was blood. Receptors were obtained from an older man in good health.

The chain employs TRBV12-3 or TRBV12-4 and TRBJ2-5; perhaps TRBD2 as D (6 bases). V lost 5 bases to trimming and J lost 5 bases, with 21 bases between them. CDR3 length equals 16 residues. The CDR3 DNA sequence: TGTGCCAGCAGTCAAAGTCTTGGGGGTGGAGGGGAGACCCAGTACTTC. Protein product: CASSQSLGGGGETQYF.

This clonotype was counted many times. An end of the junction differs from the germline gene, which may be a read error. This chain links TRBV7-2 with TRBJ2-4; possibly TRBD1 for D (6 bases). Germline V gives CDR1 SGHTA, CDR2 FQGNSA. CDR3 length: 19 residues. The CDR3: CASRLDGTSTKGPKNIQYF. As DNA, the CDR3 is TGTGCCAGCAGATTAGACGGGACAAGCACGAAAGGGCCAAAAAACATTCAGTACTTC.

The chain couples TRBV10-3 to TRBJ2-7, with a tentative D call TRBD1 (7 bases). The ends were cut back, 5 bases at V and 3 bases at J, with 14 bases in the middle. Germline values: CDR1 ENHRY, CDR2 SYGVKD. This CDR3 comprises 14 residues. The CDR3 DNA is TGTGCCATCAGTTCAACAGGGGAGGTCTACGAGCAGTACTTC. It translates to CAISSTGEVYEQYF.

The CDR3 here is CSESLQAGEVLSHEQFF. In DNA, the CDR3 is TGCAGCGAGAGCCTACAAGCGGGAGAGGTTCTTTCACATGAGCAGTTCTTC. V is TRBV29-1 and J is TRBJ2-1; 8 bases line up with TRBD2. Germline V CDR1 and CDR2: SQVTM, ANQGSEA. The trim removed 7 bases at V and 8 bases at J, leaving 22 bases unmatched. The CDR3 runs 17 residues.

This clonotype was counted only a few times. The CDR3 spells CASSLTQAFSGNTIYF. In DNA form, the CDR3 reads TGTGCCAGCAGCTTAACCCAGGCGTTCTCTGGAAACACCATATATTTT. The V call is TRBV7-9, the J call TRBJ1-3; no definite D call. The germline V and J ends were trimmed by 2 bases and 0 bases, with 11 bases remaining between them. Germline V lookup: CDR1 SEHNR, CDR2 FQNEAQ (reference sequence). The CDR3 totals 16 residues.

This clonotype turned up a few times. This chain connects TRBV7-9 to TRBJ2-1, with TRBD2 identical over 10 bases. The CDR3 is made up of 19 amino acids. J gave up 0 bases and V 5 bases, and 13 bases lay outside the gene matches. Germline V CDR1 and CDR2: SEHNR, FQNEAQ (reference sequence). The CDR3 bases are TGTGCCAGCAGCCCACCGGGACTAGCGTCCGTCAGCTCCTACAATGAGCAGTTCTTC. The encoded protein is CASSPPGLASVSSYNEQFF.

This clonotype has only a few counts. The chain is built from TRBV28 and TRBJ2-7; TRBD2 aligns across 9 bases. The V segment lost 1 base and the J segment 3 bases; nucleotides outside the gene matches: 10. CDR1 is MDHEN, CDR2 SYDVKM, per germline. The CDR3 is made up of 17 amino acids. The CDR3, as DNA: TGTGCCAGCAGTTTATATGGGACTAGCCGGAGCAACTACGAGCAGTACTTC. It codes for CASSLYGTSRSNYEQYF.

The chain joins TRBV12-3 or TRBV12-4 to TRBJ2-5; D may be TRBD1 or TRBD2 (6 bases each). The assigned J gene may be wrong: the sequence end matches TRBJ2-1 better. The CDR3 loop spans 12 amino acids. The CDR3 DNA follows: TGTGCCAGCAGTTCCAGGGGAGGCGAGCAGTTCTTC. Translation gives CASSSRGGEQFF.

This chain links TRBV12-3 or TRBV12-4 with TRBJ2-1, with 11 bases matching TRBD2. This CDR3 region has 16 residues. The V gene end was trimmed by 2 bases and the J gene end by 8 bases; junction bases not matched to a gene: 8. The chain's CDR3 is CASSLPTSGTGHEQFF. The DNA of the CDR3 is TGTGCCAGCAGTTTACCGACTAGCGGGACGGGGCATGAGCAGTTCTTC.

There are a few counts of this clonotype. V is TRBV6-5 and J is TRBJ2-1; TRBD2 is a possible D gene (6 bases). The CDR3 length is 15 residues. Deletions cut 5 bases from V and 0 bases from J, with 11 bases between. Per germline, CDR1 MNHEY and CDR2 SVGAGI. CDR3 in DNA: TGTGCCAGCAGTCGGGACTCTAGCTCCTACAATGAGCAGTTCTTC. Residues: CASSRDSSSYNEQFF.

This clonotype was picked up a small number of times. The chain combines TRBV28 with TRBJ2-7; D unresolved. Trimming stripped 5 bases from V and 1 base from J, with 18 bases between. CDR1 and CDR2 (germline): MDHEN, SYDVKM. The CDR3 runs to 16 residues. The CDR3 is CASSTLRKVESYEQYF. As DNA, the CDR3 is TGTGCCAGCAGTACCTTAAGGAAGGTAGAATCCTACGAGCAGTACTTC.

The rearrangement joins TRBV7-2 to TRBJ2-3, with a weak D call TRBD1 (5 bases). V was shortened by 10 bases and J by 1 base, with 12 bases between the two germline ends. The CDR3 covers 13 residues. Germline CDR1 reads SGHTA; CDR2 reads FQGNSA. CDR3: CATRAEGTDTQYF. The CDR3 DNA follows: TGTGCCACCAGGGCTGAGGGCACAGATACGCAGTATTTT.

This clonotype was picked up a small number of times. This chain links TRBV7-8 with TRBJ2-5; 7 nucleotides match TRBD1. The V segment lost 3 bases and the J segment 2 bases; nucleotides outside the gene matches: 6. Germline CDR1 reads SGHVS; CDR2 reads FQNEAQ. The CDR3 has 15 residues. CDR3 loop: CASSFGTALQETQYF. DNA of the CDR3: TGTGCCAGCAGCTTCGGGACAGCTCTACAAGAGACCCAGTACTTC.

The chain carries TRBV2 and TRBJ2-7; TRBD2 agrees at 8 bases. With 0 bases clipped from V and 4 bases from J, the junction kept 2 bases outside the gene matches. Looked up from germline, CDR1 is SNHLY and CDR2 is FYNNEI. The CDR3 loop spans 14 amino acids. In DNA form, the CDR3 reads TGTGCCAGCAGTGAAGCTAGCGGGATATACGAGCAGTACTTC. This encodes CASSEASGIYEQYF.

The CDR3 protein is CASKPGQIYEQYF. The CDR3 DNA follows: TGTGCCAGCAAACCGGGACAGATCTACGAGCAGTACTTC. V gene TRBV6-1 combines with J gene TRBJ2-7, with TRBD1 matching over 7 bases. The germline CDR1 and CDR2 sequences are MNHNS and SASEGT. V trimming: 7 bases; J trimming: 3 bases; junction bases outside the gene matches: 6. This CDR3 is 13 amino acids long.

In its sample, this clonotype was seen a few times. The chain combines TRBV7-8 with TRBJ2-5; 11 bases map to TRBD2. The J call could be wrong; TRBJ2-1 is a better fit for the DNA end. CDR3 length equals 19 residues. The germline V gene has CDR1 SGHVS and CDR2 FQNEAQ. CDR3 in amino acids: CASSLAREMGSGRDNEQFF. The CDR3 DNA reads as TGTGCCAGCAGCTTAGCGCGCGAAATGGGTAGCGGGAGGGATAATGAGCAGTTCTTC.

This clonotype occurred once. J is TRBJ2-7 and V is TRBV20-1; 14 bases fit TRBD2. The CDR3 runs to 13 residues. The V gene's germline CDR1 is DFQATT and CDR2 SNEGSKA (reference sequence). The CDR3 sequence is CSAGLAGEVEQYF. For the CDR3, the DNA is TGCAGCGCGGGACTAGCGGGAGAGGTTGAGCAGTACTTC.

This clonotype was found many times. Here the CDR3 reads CASSLGQKETQYF. The DNA for the CDR3 is TGTGCCAGCAGCTTGGGTCAGAAAGAGACCCAGTACTTC. The rearrangement links TRBV5-6 to TRBJ2-5, with D uncertain. The CDR3 is 13 residues long. Trimming stripped 0 bases from V and 3 bases from J, with 6 bases between. The germline V gene has CDR1 SGHDT and CDR2 YYEEEE.

This clonotype has ten or more counts. DNA for the CDR3: TGCAGTGCTATCCCGCTAGCGGGAGGCACCTACGAGCAGTACTTC. Translation: CSAIPLAGGTYEQYF. The V call is TRBV20-1, the J call TRBJ2-7, with 11 bases lining up with TRBD2. This CDR3 has 15 residues. Germline-derived CDR1 and CDR2 are DFQATT and SNEGSKA (reference sequence). After removal of 4 bases from V and 2 bases from J, the junction contained 7 bases not matched to a gene.

This clonotype appeared a few times. The chain has TRBV14 and TRBJ2-5, with D perhaps TRBD1 (6 bases). V lost 3 bases and J lost 4, with 12 bases in between. The CDR3 is made up of 14 amino acids. Germline assignment: CDR1 SGHDN and CDR2 FVKESK. CDR3 sequence: CASSHSAQGETQYF. The CDR3 coding sequence is TGTGCCAGCAGCCACTCCGCACAGGGAGAGACCCAGTACTTC.

This clonotype was counted a few times. This chain links TRBV24-1 with TRBJ2-7; 9 bases are shared with TRBD1. CDR3 length: 15 amino acids. CDR1 and CDR2 (germline): KGHDR, SFDVKD. V dropped 4 bases and J dropped 4; count of bases not matched to a gene: 7. The CDR3 DNA reads as TGTGCCACCAGTGACGGACAGGGGCCACCTTACGAGCAGTACTTC. It encodes CATSDGQGPPYEQYF.

This clonotype appeared a few times. This sequence joins TRBV24-1 and TRBJ2-1, with D perhaps TRBD1 (6 bases). V gave up 3 bases and J gave up 0 bases, with 11 bases separating them. Germline V gives CDR1 KGHDR, CDR2 SFDVKD. The CDR3 runs 16 residues. CDR3 loop: CATSDLGTLSYNEQFF. DNA of the CDR3: TGTGCCACCAGTGATCTCGGGACACTCTCCTACAATGAGCAGTTCTTC.

In its sample, this clonotype was seen a few times. V and J are TRBV5-5 and TRBJ2-7; 9 bases are a match to TRBD2. CDR3 length: 16 amino acids. CDR1 is SGHKS, CDR2 YYEKEE, per germline (reference sequence). Trimming at V came to 0 bases and at J to 5 bases, leaving 9 bases not matched to a gene. CDR3 DNA sequence: TGTGCCAGCAGCTTGGTAAGGGCTAGCGGGAAGGACGAGCAGTACTTC. Its protein product is CASSLVRASGKDEQYF.

This clonotype has more than one count but fewer than ten. The chain employs TRBV5-6 and TRBJ2-5; 8 positions match TRBD2. Gene TRBJ2-7 matches the end of the DNA better, so the J call may be wrong. The CDR3 contains 15 residues. Germline V lookup: CDR1 SGHDT, CDR2 YYEEEE. CDR3 nucleotide sequence: TGTGCCAGCAGCCACCGACTAGCGTACTCCTACGAGCAGTACTTC. Amino acids: CASSHRLAYSYEQYF.

With respect to this clonotype: A much bigger clone sits one base away, suggesting this may be a read error. CDR3 sequence: CASTRVDNTESFF. CDR3 DNA: TGTGCCAGCACCAGGGTAGATAACACTGAATCTTTCTTT. This sequence joins TRBV11-2 and TRBJ1-1; weak D call: TRBD1 (5 bases). Germline lookup yields CDR1 SGHAT and CDR2 FQNNGV. This CDR3 is 13 amino acids long.

This clonotype came up a few times. The chain carries TRBV2 and TRBJ2-7, with 8 bases identical to TRBD2. This CDR3 has 14 amino acids. Germline V gene sequence: CDR1 SNHLY, CDR2 FYNNEI. V lost 3 bases, J lost 3 bases, and 4 bases stayed unmatched. CDR3 in DNA: TGTGCCAGCAGTGATTCCGGGAGGGGCTACGAGCAGTACTTC. This translates into CASSDSGRGYEQYF. The full variable domain, its missing parts supplied by reference TRBV2 and TRBJ2-7, is EPEVTQTPSHQVTQMGQEVILRCVPISNHLYFYWYRQILGQKVEFLVSFYNNEISEKSEIFDDQFSVERPDGSNFTLKIRSTKLEDSAMYFCASSDSGRGYEQYFGPGTRLTVT.

This clonotype came up a few times. The J gene is TRBJ2-5, the V gene TRBV20-1, with 12 bases aligning to TRBD2. The CDR3 covers 14 residues. The germline V gene has CDR1 DFQATT and CDR2 SNEGSKA (reference sequence). CDR3 nucleotides: TGCAGCTTACAAGCTAGCGGGAGGGCAGAGACCCAGTACTTC. It encodes CSLQASGRAETQYF.

This clonotype was recorded a few times. This sequence joins TRBV20-1 and TRBJ2-3; D gene unclear. With 5 bases removed from V and 2 bases from J, the gap between germline ends came to 17 bases. Germline assignment: CDR1 DFQATT and CDR2 SNEGSKA (reference sequence). The CDR3 consists of 15 residues. The CDR3 nucleotides are TGCAGTGCTCCACCCATAGCAGCTCCCACAGATACGCAGTATTTT. Translation: CSAPPIAAPTDTQYF.

This clonotype has more than one count but fewer than ten. The chain uses TRBV28 and TRBJ1-1; TRBD1 is a possible D gene (5 bases). CDR1 and CDR2 (germline): MDHEN, SYDVKM. The CDR3 runs to 16 residues. Trimming took off 6 bases at V and 2 bases at J, with 19 bases between the two ends. CDR3 amino acids: CASRSGRRGTNTEAFF. CDR3 DNA: TGTGCCAGCAGGTCAGGTAGAAGGGGCACCAACACTGAAGCTTTCTTT.

This clonotype was seen more than once but under ten times. V and J are TRBV28 and TRBJ2-7, with 8 bases identical to TRBD2. The V segment lost 4 bases and the J segment 3 bases; nucleotides outside the gene matches: 11. The CDR3 length is 16 residues. Germline assignment: CDR1 MDHEN and CDR2 SYDVKM. DNA of the CDR3: TGTGCCAGCAGTTCCGCCGGGACTAGGGGCGGCTACGAGCAGTACTTC. It codes for CASSSAGTRGGYEQYF.